The 13 T cell receptor beta chains below all came from one sample that was sequenced in a study of sequential checkpoint blockade in melanoma. Treatment: randomized to nivolumab then ipilimumab (arm A) or the reverse (arm B). TCRdb's copy holds only in-frame clones and misses some; the assay was immunoSEQ multiplex PCR. Here the sample spans about 14,000 clones, roughly four fifths being singletons. The sequences come from CD8+ T cells sorted from blood (inferred from file names), collected from a patient given nivolumab and ipilimumab in sequence. The source is a human donor with melanoma.

The rearrangement joins TRBV7-9 to TRBJ2-4; 7 nucleotides match TRBD2. V shed 5 bases and J 0 bases; nucleotides not matched to a gene: 7. The CDR3 sequence is 16 residues long. Per the germline V gene, CDR1 is SEHNR and CDR2 is FQNEAQ (reference sequence). The CDR3 nucleotides read TGTGCCAGCAGCATTGGACTAGGGATAGCCAAAAACATTCAGTACTTC. Its translation: CASSIGLGIAKNIQYF.

The rearrangement uses TRBV25-1 and TRBJ2-7; a weak D match, TRBD1 (6 bases). The CDR3 is made up of 16 amino acids. Germline CDR1 MGHDK, CDR2 SYGVNS. V was cut by 8 bases and J by 2 bases, with 22 bases left in between. The CDR3 spells CASLGPQTGTPYEQYF. In DNA, the CDR3 is TGTGCCAGCCTCGGCCCCCAGACAGGAACACCCTACGAGCAGTACTTC.

The chain is built from TRBV19 and TRBJ1-1; the D gene is possibly TRBD1 (6 bases). CDR1 and CDR2 (germline): LNHDA, SQIVND (reference sequence). The CDR3 has 15 residues. Trimming stripped 7 bases from V and 0 bases from J, with 15 bases between. The CDR3 protein is CASTPRQALNTEAFF. The DNA of the CDR3 is TGTGCCAGTACTCCTCGACAGGCCCTGAACACTGAAGCTTTCTTT.

The chain links TRBV7-7 to TRBJ2-2, with D perhaps matching TRBD1 (5 bases). V lost 1 base and J 7 bases, leaving 10 bases between the germline ends. The CDR3 has 14 amino acids. Germline-derived CDR1 and CDR2 are SSHAT and FNYEAQ (reference sequence). The CDR3 DNA follows: TGTGCCAGCAGCTTAGGGAAGGGGATCGGGGAGCTGTTTTTT. This gives the protein CASSLGKGIGELFF.

There are a few counts of this clone. This chain connects TRBV11-3 to TRBJ2-7, with D possibly matching TRBD2 (6 bases). The CDR3 runs 15 residues. V dropped 2 bases and J dropped 5 bases, with 16 bases sitting between them. The germline CDR1 and CDR2 sequences are SGHNT and YENEEA. The DNA of the CDR3 is TGTGCCAGCAGCTTAAGGAGGGGTCCCCTGAACGAGCAGTACTTC. Translating gives CASSLRRGPLNEQYF.

This clone has only a few counts. V and J are TRBV27 and TRBJ2-1; 9 nucleotides line up with TRBD2. V shed 6 bases and J 10 bases; nucleotides not matched to a gene: 7. In germline, CDR1 is MNHEY, CDR2 SMNVEV (reference sequence). The CDR3 has 13 amino acids. In DNA, the CDR3 is TGTGCCAGCAGCGCGGGAGGGGTCGGAGAGCAGTTCTTC. Its translation: CASSAGGVGEQFF.

The chain employs TRBV4-3 and TRBJ2-1; D possibly corresponds to TRBD1 (5 bases). The CDR3 is 15 amino acids. The V gene's germline CDR1 is LGHNA and CDR2 YSLEER. V lost 4 bases and J 9 bases, leaving 19 bases between the germline ends. CDR3 protein: CASSPAAGSNAEQFF. Here the CDR3 DNA reads TGCGCCAGCAGCCCTGCGGCAGGGTCTAACGCTGAGCAGTTCTTC.

The chain is built from TRBV29-1 and TRBJ2-5; TRBD2 might be the D (7 bases). Trimming pared 2 bases from V and 5 bases from J, leaving 18 bases between. The CDR3 sequence is 15 residues long. CDR1 and CDR2 from the germline V gene are SQVTM and ANQGSEA. In DNA, the CDR3 is TGCAGCGTTGAAAGGGGGGAGGGTACAGGCGAGACCCAGTACTTC. It translates to CSVERGEGTGETQYF.

This clone was seen once. The rearrangement joins TRBV13 to TRBJ2-1; D gene ambiguous. The CDR3 extends over 14 amino acids. Trimming shortened V by 8 bases and J by 0 bases, and 11 bases separated the two germline ends. CDR1 and CDR2 from the germline V gene are PRHDT and FYEKMQ (reference sequence). CDR3 protein: CASGSVPSYNEQFF. The DNA of the CDR3 is TGTGCCAGCGGCTCTGTTCCCTCCTACAATGAGCAGTTCTTC.

The V and J genes are TRBV7-8 and TRBJ1-2; 7 nucleotides match TRBD1. With 0 bases clipped from V and 2 bases from J, the junction kept 9 bases outside the gene matches. The CDR3 has 17 residues. Germline values: CDR1 SGHVS, CDR2 FQNEAQ. The CDR3: CASSLAYRGAQNYGYTF. The CDR3 DNA reads as TGTGCCAGCAGCTTAGCGTACAGGGGAGCCCAGAACTATGGCTACACCTTC. Filled out from reference TRBV7-8 and TRBJ1-2, the complete variable domain reads GAGVSQSPRYKVAKRGQDVALRCDPISGHVSLFWYQQALGQGPEFLTYFQNEAQLDKSGLPSDRFFAERPEGSVSTLKIQRTQQEDSAVYLCASSLAYRGAQNYGYTFGSGTRLTVV.

The chain couples TRBV5-4 to TRBJ1-2; no clear D gene. V shed 0 bases and J shed 0 bases, with 9 bases lying between them. Germline V CDR1 and CDR2: SGHNT, YYREEE (reference sequence). This CDR3 has 15 residues. The CDR3 protein is CASSLGRLANYGYTF. Here the CDR3 DNA reads TGTGCCAGCAGCTTGGGTAGGCTAGCTAACTATGGCTACACCTTC.

This clone turned up a few times. CDR3 sequence (DNA): TGTGCCAGCAGCTTCCGACTAGCGGGTTTACCAGGCGAGCAGTACTTC. This codes for CASSFRLAGLPGEQYF. The V gene is TRBV7-2, the J gene TRBJ2-7; 10 bases agree with TRBD2. Germline V gene lookup returns CDR1 SGHTA and CDR2 FQGNSA. This CDR3 has 16 amino acids. Trimming cost V 3 bases and J 6 bases; bases outside gene matches: 11.

The chain combines TRBV27 with TRBJ2-7; D possibly corresponds to TRBD2 (5 bases). Trimming took 6 bases from V and 7 from J, leaving 10 bases between them. Germline values: CDR1 MNHEY, CDR2 SMNVEV (reference sequence). The length of the CDR3 is 11 residues. The CDR3 spells CASSRGREQYF. CDR3 coding DNA: TGTGCCAGCAGCCGTGGGAGAGAGCAGTACTTC.